The present entry profiles one T cell receptor (beta chain) with its context. What it binds is unknown. Using immunoSEQ multiplex PCR, the repertoire was profiled, and TCRdb retains in-frame clones only, with some absent. The data hold about 99,000 clones, with around 90% observed a single time. V gave up 5 bases and J gave up 6 bases; unmatched junction bases: 6. Per germline, CDR1 SGHTA and CDR2 FQGTGA. The CDR3 extends over 16 amino acids. The sample comes from a study of T cell responses to AZD1222 COVID-19 vaccine. Study outcomes and limitations: Sampled repertoires all dated from after the peak T cell response. Only 5 or 6 people who got AZD1222 tested seropositive at baseline.

Sequenced material: peripheral blood, taken on day 0 of AZD1222 vaccination. V is TRBV7-3 and J is TRBJ2-1, with TRBD2 matching 14 bases. This TCR came from an adult in good health. For the CDR3, the DNA is TGTGCCAGCAGCCCGACTAGCGGGGGGGCGGGCAATGAGCAGTTCTTC. Its translation: CASSPTSGGAGNEQFF.